The 21 T cell receptor beta chains below were found in one sample sequenced in a study of T cell clusters in autoimmune cytopenias. One tube held mixed TRB-A and TRB-B primer pools for touch-down PCR. TCRdb re-called the multiplex PCR reads; one entry per CDR3 protein, DNA not given. The sample table includes thousands of distinct CDR3 sequences. TRB amplification used 250 ng of peripheral blood genomic DNA. The same data also contributed to another study, on T cell repertoires in aging, cancer and after chemotherapy.

Sequenced input: peripheral blood. The receptors here all came from a human donor in good health.

This rearrangement joins TRBV20-1 to TRBJ1-2; without DNA, the TCRdb call of TRBD1 cannot be checked. The CDR3 is 15 residues long. Germline CDR1 DFQATT, CDR2 SNEGSKA (reference sequence). The CDR3 protein is CSARDTAGGSYGYTF.

Judged by frequency, this clonotype is medium-sized. The chain links TRBV12-3 or TRBV12-4 to TRBJ2-7; TCRdb returns TRBD1, unconfirmable since there is no DNA. The CDR3 sequence is 12 residues long. CDR3 region: CASSPGQYEQYF.

The V gene is TRBV10-1, the J gene TRBJ2-7. Per the germline V gene, CDR1 is WNHNN and CDR2 is SYGVQD (reference sequence). The CDR3 loop spans 14 amino acids. This CDR3 reads CASSTAHSPYEQYF.

The chain uses TRBV10-3 and TRBJ2-7; the TCRdb call, TRBD2, lacks DNA for checking. The CDR3 has 17 amino acids. Germline CDR1 reads ENHRY; CDR2 reads SYGVKD. The CDR3 loop reads CAISEVAGAGTFYEQYF.

The CDR3 here is CAISPRDRTASYEQYF. V usage is TRBV10-3 and J usage is TRBJ2-7; TCRdb designates TRBD1, a call that cannot be tested without DNA. The CDR3 length is 16 residues. The germline gives CDR1 ENHRY, CDR2 SYGVKD.

This sequence joins TRBV7-2 and TRBJ2-2; TCRdb's D call of TRBD1 is untestable without DNA. The germline CDR1 and CDR2 sequences are SGHTA and FQGNSA. CDR3 length: 15 amino acids. This chain's CDR3 is CASSFPQGTTGELFF.

By frequency, this clonotype is medium-sized (0.01 to 0.1%). J is TRBJ2-5 and V is TRBV6-6. The CDR3 loop spans 13 amino acids. Per germline, CDR1 MNHNY and CDR2 SVGAGI (reference sequence). The CDR3: CASSFTEQETQYF.

The chain combines TRBV5-1 with TRBJ1-6. The CDR3 length is 14 residues. Germline CDR1 and CDR2: SGHRS and YFSETQ. CDR3 sequence reads: CASSLEGEVSPLHF.

This clonotype is classed as medium-sized (0.01 to 0.1%) by frequency. The gene calls are TRBV6-4 and TRBJ2-1; as DNA is missing, the TRBD1 call by TCRdb cannot be tested. Germline-derived CDR1 and CDR2 are MRHNA and SNTAGT. The CDR3 contains 15 residues. CDR3 in amino acids: CASSVGGGGGDEQFF.

The chain links TRBV20-1 to TRBJ1-4; TCRdb names TRBD1, which stays unverified in the absence of DNA. The CDR3 spans 16 residues. CDR1 is DFQATT and CDR2 is SNEGSKA in the germline V gene (reference sequence). The CDR3: CSARTWQGEPNEKLFF.

This clonotype is identified as medium-sized from frequency. This chain joins TRBV24-1 and TRBJ1-5; there is no DNA to check the TCRdb D call of TRBD1. Germline CDR1 reads KGHDR; CDR2 reads SFDVKD. The CDR3 contains 14 residues. CDR3 protein: CATRNQGRNQPQHF.

By frequency, this clonotype registers medium-sized (0.01 to 0.1%). J is TRBJ2-2 and V is TRBV10-3; the D call from TCRdb, TRBD1, cannot be confirmed without DNA. The CDR3 is 16 residues long. Looked up from germline, CDR1 is ENHRY and CDR2 is SYGVKD. The CDR3 loop is CAISWGPDANTGELFF.

Measured by frequency, this clonotype is medium-sized. V is TRBV6-1 and J is TRBJ2-5; no DNA is available, so the TRBD2 call from TCRdb remains unchecked. Germline assignment: CDR1 MNHNS and CDR2 SASEGT. This CDR3 has 11 amino acids. The CDR3: CASMGGETQYF.

This clonotype counts as medium-sized by frequency. The chain links TRBV19 to TRBJ2-5; the TCRdb call, TRBD2, lacks DNA for checking. There are 16 residues in the CDR3. Germline V gene data show CDR1 as LNHDA and CDR2 as SQIVND (reference sequence). The CDR3 reads CASSAIGLAAEETQYF.

This clonotype is identified as medium-sized from frequency. The CDR3 sequence: CAWSSGQGQFF. This chain links TRBV30 with TRBJ2-5; TCRdb's assignment of TRBD1 cannot be checked, as there is no DNA. From germline, CDR1 is GTSNPN and CDR2 SVGIG (reference sequence). The CDR3 runs 11 residues.

This clonotype shows up as large by frequency. This chain links TRBV10-3 with TRBJ2-3; TCRdb indicates TRBD2, and absent DNA this call remains unverified. The CDR3 loop spans 17 amino acids. Germline-derived CDR1 and CDR2 are ENHRY and SYGVKD. The CDR3: CAISDPRLAGSTDTQYF.

This sequence joins TRBV20-1 and TRBJ1-1; TCRdb outputs TRBD1, but without DNA this stays unchecked. Germline V gene data show CDR1 as DFQATT and CDR2 as SNEGSKA (reference sequence). The CDR3 length is 14 residues. Here the CDR3 reads CSALGKPGGTEAFF.

Frequency places this clonotype as medium-sized. The chain employs TRBV6-6 and TRBJ2-7; TCRdb designates TRBD1, a call that cannot be tested without DNA. CDR3 size: 15 residues. The germline V gene encodes CDR1 MNHNY and CDR2 SVGAGI (reference sequence). The CDR3 loop reads CASSFQGQGPYEQYF.

The chain combines TRBV25-1 with TRBJ1-4. Germline lookup yields CDR1 MGHDK and CDR2 SYGVNS. The CDR3 loop spans 13 amino acids. The CDR3 region is CASRGWEDEKLFF.

This clonotype registers medium-sized (0.01 to 0.1%) by frequency. The chain links TRBV11-2 to TRBJ1-2; TCRdb's D gene call, TRBD1, goes unchecked for lack of DNA. The CDR3 length is 16 residues. Germline assignment: CDR1 SGHAT and CDR2 FQNNGV. The CDR3 sequence is CASSLGRASPNYGYTF.

This clonotype is deemed medium-sized by its frequency. V and J are TRBV19 and TRBJ2-7; TCRdb's assignment of TRBD1 cannot be checked, as there is no DNA. Looked up from germline, CDR1 is LNHDA and CDR2 is SQIVND (reference sequence). The CDR3 totals 15 residues. CDR3 protein: CASSGAWGLSYEQYF.